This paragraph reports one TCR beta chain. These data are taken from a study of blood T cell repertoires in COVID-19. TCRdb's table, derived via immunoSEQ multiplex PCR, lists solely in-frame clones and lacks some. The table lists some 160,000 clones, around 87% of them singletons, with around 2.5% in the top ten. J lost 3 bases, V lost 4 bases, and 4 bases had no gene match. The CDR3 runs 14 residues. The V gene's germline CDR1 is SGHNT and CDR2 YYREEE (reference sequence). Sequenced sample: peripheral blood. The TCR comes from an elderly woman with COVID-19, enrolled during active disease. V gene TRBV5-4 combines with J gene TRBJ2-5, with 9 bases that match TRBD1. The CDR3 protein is CASSPRDREETQYF. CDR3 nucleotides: TGTGCCAGCAGCCCCCGGGACAGGGAAGAGACCCAGTACTTC.